This T cell receptor beta chain emerged from a study of CD8 T cells in ankylosing spondylitis. Study-wide findings and caveats: In synovial fluid and blood from reactive arthritis, some motif variants were previously reported. Clones that were linked to disease were CD8+ and were relatively rare in peripheral blood. One TCR beta motif, made up of eight or nine highly homologous variants, appeared characteristic of ankylosing spondylitis blood. Significantly higher representation of disease-linked clones was reported for matched ankylosing spondylitis synovial fluid.

CDR1 SGHRS and CDR2 YFSETQ come from the germline V gene. CDR3 length: 15 amino acids. With 0 bases clipped from V and 5 bases from J, the junction kept 5 bases outside the gene matches. This clonotype was seen many times. Its cognate antigen is unknown. TCRdb redid the calling of the 5' RACE reads with MiXCR, one entry per CDR3 protein. Of 150,000 to 250,000 distinct CDR3 sequences listed, around 13% were seen once; the top ten hold approximately 15%. Sequenced: blood, either unsorted or a sorted T cell fraction (not recorded which). The chain recombines TRBV5-1 with TRBJ2-3; 8 nucleotides match TRBD2. This sequence originates from a male donor with ankylosing spondylitis or in good health (not recorded which). DNA for the CDR3: TGCGCCAGCAGCTTGGCGTCGGGGGGGCAAGATACGCAGTATTTT. Its translation: CASSLASGGQDTQYF.